This T cell receptor (beta chain) was recorded in a study of CD8 T cells in ankylosing spondylitis. Study outcomes and limitations: Seven to nine highly homologous variants made up a TCR beta motif that seemed to typify ankylosing spondylitis blood. Earlier studies detected some motif variants in reactive arthritis synovial fluid and blood. Disease-linked clones, CD8+, were relatively rare in peripheral blood. Clones tied to disease were said to be significantly enriched in matched ankylosing spondylitis synovial fluid.

Trimming shortened V by 2 bases and J by 4 bases, and 11 bases separated the two germline ends. CDR1 and CDR2 from the germline V gene are SGHDN and FVKESK. The CDR3 spans 14 residues. TCRdb reprocessed the 5' RACE reads with MiXCR, giving one entry per CDR3 protein. Among roughly 440,000 distinct CDR3 sequences listed, under 20% were seen once. Concerning this clonotype itself: What it recognizes is unknown.

The TCR comes from a male donor with ankylosing spondylitis. V is TRBV14 and J is TRBJ1-2; D gene uncertain. Sequencing input: blood, either unsorted or a sorted T cell fraction (not recorded which). The CDR3 nucleotides read TGTGCCAGCAGCCAATCGGACGGATTCTATGGCTACACCTTC. Its translation: CASSQSDGFYGYTF.